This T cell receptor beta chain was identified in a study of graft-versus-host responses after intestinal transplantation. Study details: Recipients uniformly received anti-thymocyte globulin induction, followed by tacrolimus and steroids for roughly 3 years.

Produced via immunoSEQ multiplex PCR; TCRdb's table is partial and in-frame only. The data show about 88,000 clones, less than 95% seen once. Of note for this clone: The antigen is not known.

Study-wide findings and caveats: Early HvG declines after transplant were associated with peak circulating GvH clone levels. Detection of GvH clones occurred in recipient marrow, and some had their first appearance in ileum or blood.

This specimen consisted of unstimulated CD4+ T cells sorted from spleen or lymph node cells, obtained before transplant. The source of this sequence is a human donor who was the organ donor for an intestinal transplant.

CDR3 DNA: TGCGCCAGCAGCGTAACGGGACAGCCGAACACTGAAGCTTTCTTT. This sequence encodes CASSVTGQPNTEAFF. The chain links TRBV5-1 to TRBJ1-1; 7 bases match TRBD1. Per the germline V gene, CDR1 is SGHRS and CDR2 is YFSETQ. V gave up 4 bases and J gave up 1 base; unmatched junction bases: 7. This CDR3 is 15 amino acids long.